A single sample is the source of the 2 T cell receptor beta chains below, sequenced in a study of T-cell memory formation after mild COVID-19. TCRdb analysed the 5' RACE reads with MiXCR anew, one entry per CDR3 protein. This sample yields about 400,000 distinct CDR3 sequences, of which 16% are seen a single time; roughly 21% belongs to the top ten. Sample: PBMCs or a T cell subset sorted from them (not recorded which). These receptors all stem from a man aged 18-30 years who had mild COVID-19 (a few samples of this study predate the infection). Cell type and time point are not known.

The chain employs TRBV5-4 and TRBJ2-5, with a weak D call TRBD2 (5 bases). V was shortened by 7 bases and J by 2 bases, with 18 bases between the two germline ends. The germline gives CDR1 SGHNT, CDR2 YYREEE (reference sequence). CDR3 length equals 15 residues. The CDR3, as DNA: TGTGCCAGCGGATTGTCTCTGTCGGGGCAAGAGACCCAGTACTTC. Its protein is CASGLSLSGQETQYF.

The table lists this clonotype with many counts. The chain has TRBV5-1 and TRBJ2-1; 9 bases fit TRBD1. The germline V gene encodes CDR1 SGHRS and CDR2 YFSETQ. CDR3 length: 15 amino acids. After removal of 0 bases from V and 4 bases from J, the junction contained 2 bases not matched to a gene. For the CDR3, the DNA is TGCGCCAGCAGCTTGGCCGGGACAGGGTACAATGAGCAGTTCTTC. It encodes CASSLAGTGYNEQFF.